This T cell receptor beta chain was identified in a study of blood T cell repertoires in COVID-19. The wider study: The United States, Italy and Spain were the sources of the acute and convalescent COVID-19 samples. PBMCs, B-cell-depleted T cells, or T cells were the source of the cDNA or gDNA that made up the material.

Germline values: CDR1 SGHAT, CDR2 FQDESV (reference sequence). V shed 6 bases, J shed 4 bases, and the junction held 10 bases outside the gene matches. CDR3 length: 15 amino acids. This clone ranks as medium-sized. In the original analysis: From reference gene primer amplification, estimates of nucleated cell counts were derived. Assay: immunoSEQ multiplex PCR; the TCRdb copy retains only in-frame clones and omits some. The V and J calls and clone size were taken over from that table, and D and trimming were inferred from the DNA. In the table there are 35,000 to 50,000 clones, roughly 80% of which are singletons.

The clonotype originates from a human donor with acute or convalescent COVID-19. The donor label of this sample is uncertain. Sequencing was carried out using peripheral blood. This chain links TRBV11-1 with TRBJ1-1, with TRBD1 matching 8 bases. This CDR3 is CASRPGQGGVTEAFF. The CDR3 nucleotides read TGTGCCAGCAGGCCAGGACAGGGCGGAGTCACTGAAGCTTTCTTT.